This TCR beta chain stems from a study of blood T cell repertoires in COVID-19. Study-wide context: Italy, Spain and the United States were the sources of the convalescent and acute COVID-19 samples.

Generated by immunoSEQ multiplex PCR, the TCRdb table keeps only in-frame clones and is missing some. The sample includes some 200,000 clones, around three quarters of them seen just once. Germline CDR1 SEHNR, CDR2 FQNEAQ (reference sequence). J lost 6 bases, V lost 5 bases, and 4 bases had no gene match. The CDR3 contains 14 residues. This clonotype was obtained from a woman in her 70s with acute or convalescent COVID-19. Sequencing was done on a sample of peripheral blood. The J gene is TRBJ2-1, the V gene TRBV7-9; 10 nucleotides match TRBD2. The CDR3 here is CASSNPSGSNEQFF. The CDR3 DNA reads as TGTGCCAGCAGCAACCCTAGCGGGAGCAATGAGCAGTTCTTC.